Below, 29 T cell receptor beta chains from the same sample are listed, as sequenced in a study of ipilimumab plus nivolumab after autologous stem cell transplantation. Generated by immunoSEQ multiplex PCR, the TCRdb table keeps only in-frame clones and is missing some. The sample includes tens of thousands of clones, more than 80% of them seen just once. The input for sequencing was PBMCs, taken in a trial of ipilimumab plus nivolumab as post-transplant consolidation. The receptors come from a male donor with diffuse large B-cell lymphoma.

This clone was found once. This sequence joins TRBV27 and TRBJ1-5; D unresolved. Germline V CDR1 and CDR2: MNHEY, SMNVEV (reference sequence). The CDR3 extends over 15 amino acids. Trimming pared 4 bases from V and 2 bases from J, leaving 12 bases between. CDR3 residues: CASSSLSAGNQPQHF. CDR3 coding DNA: TGTGCCAGCAGTTCCCTGTCCGCGGGCAATCAGCCCCAGCATTTT.

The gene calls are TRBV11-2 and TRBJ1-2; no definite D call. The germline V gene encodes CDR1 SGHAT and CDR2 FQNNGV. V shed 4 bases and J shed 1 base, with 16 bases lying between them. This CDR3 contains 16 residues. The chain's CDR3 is CASSSLLGADNYGYTF. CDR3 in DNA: TGTGCCAGCAGCTCCCTTTTGGGAGCCGATAACTATGGCTACACCTTC.

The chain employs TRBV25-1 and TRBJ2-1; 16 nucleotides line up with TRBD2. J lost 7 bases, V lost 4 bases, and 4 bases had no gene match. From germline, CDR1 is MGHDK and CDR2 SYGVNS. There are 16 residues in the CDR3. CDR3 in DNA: TGTGCCAGCAGTGTGGGACTAGCGGGGGGGCTTAATGAGCAGTTCTTC. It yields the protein CASSVGLAGGLNEQFF.

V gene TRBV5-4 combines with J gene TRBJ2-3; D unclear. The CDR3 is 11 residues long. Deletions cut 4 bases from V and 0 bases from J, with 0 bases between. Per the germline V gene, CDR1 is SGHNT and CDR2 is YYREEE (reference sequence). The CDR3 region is CASSSTDTQYF. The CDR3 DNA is TGTGCCAGCAGCAGCACAGATACGCAGTATTTT.

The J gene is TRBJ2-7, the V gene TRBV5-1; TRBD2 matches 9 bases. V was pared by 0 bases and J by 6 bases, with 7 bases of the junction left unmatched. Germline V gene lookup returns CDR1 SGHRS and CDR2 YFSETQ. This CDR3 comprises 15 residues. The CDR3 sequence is CASSLGLAGVAEQYF. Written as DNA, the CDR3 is TGCGCCAGCAGCTTGGGGTTAGCGGGGGTCGCCGAGCAGTACTTC.

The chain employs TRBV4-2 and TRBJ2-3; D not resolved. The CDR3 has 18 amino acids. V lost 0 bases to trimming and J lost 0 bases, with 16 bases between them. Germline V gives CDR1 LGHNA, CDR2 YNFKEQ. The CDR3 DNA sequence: TGTGCCAGCAGCCAAGAGGCAGCTACCCTTCCTAGCACAGATACGCAGTATTTT. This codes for CASSQEAATLPSTDTQYF.

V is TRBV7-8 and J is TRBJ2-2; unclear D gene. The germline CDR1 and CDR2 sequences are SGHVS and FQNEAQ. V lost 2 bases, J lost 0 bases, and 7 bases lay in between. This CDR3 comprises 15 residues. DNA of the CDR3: TGTGCCAGCAGCTTACCAGGTTCGAACACCGGGGAGCTGTTTTTT. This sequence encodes CASSLPGSNTGELFF.

The CDR3 DNA is TGTGCCAGCACCCAGGGTGCCAGCACAGATACGCAGTATTTT. It yields the protein CASTQGASTDTQYF. J is TRBJ2-3 and V is TRBV6-1, with TRBD1 as a possible D gene (5 bases). This CDR3 has 14 residues. Germline values: CDR1 MNHNS, CDR2 SASEGT. V was cut by 7 bases and J by 0 bases, with 11 bases left in between.

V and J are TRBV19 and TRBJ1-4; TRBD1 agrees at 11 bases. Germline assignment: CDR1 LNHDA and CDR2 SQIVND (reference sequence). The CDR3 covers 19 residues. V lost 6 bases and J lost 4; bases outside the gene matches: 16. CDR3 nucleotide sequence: TGTGCCAGTAGCACCGGGACAGGGGGTACTTGGTGGAATAATGAAAAACTGTTTTTT. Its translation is CASSTGTGGTWWNNEKLFF.

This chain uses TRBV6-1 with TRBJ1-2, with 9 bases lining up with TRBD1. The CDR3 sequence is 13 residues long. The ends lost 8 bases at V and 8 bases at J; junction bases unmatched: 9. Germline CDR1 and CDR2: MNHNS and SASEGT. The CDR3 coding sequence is TGTGCCAGCCGGACAGGGGTAGTGGAAGGCTACACCTTC. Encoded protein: CASRTGVVEGYTF.

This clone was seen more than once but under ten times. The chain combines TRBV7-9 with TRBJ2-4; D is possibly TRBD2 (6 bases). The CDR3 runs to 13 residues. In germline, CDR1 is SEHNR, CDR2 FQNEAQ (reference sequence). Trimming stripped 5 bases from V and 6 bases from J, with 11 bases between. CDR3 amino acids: CASSMDYGNIQYF. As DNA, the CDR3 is TGTGCCAGCAGCATGGACTACGGAAACATTCAGTACTTC.

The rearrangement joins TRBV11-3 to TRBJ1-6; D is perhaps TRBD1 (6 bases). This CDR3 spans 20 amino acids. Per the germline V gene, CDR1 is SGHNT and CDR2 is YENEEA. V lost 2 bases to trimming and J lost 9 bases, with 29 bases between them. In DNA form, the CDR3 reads TGTGCCAGCAGCTTAACAGGAAGGGTCCGGAGGGGGAATGGGTTTTCACCCCTCCACTTT. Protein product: CASSLTGRVRRGNGFSPLHF.

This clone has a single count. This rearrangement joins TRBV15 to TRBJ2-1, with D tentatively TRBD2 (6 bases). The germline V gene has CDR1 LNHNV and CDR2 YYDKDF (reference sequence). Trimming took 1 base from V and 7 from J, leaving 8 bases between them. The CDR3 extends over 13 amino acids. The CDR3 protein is CATSRVGGNEQFF. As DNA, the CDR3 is TGTGCCACCAGCAGAGTGGGGGGTAATGAGCAGTTCTTC.

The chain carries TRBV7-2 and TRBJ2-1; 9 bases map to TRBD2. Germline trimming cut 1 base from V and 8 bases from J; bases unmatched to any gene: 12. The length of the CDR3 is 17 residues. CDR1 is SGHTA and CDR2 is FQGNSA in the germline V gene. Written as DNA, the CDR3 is TGTGCCAGCAGCTTAGTGGGTAGCGGGGGAATAAGGGATGAGCAGTTCTTC. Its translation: CASSLVGSGGIRDEQFF.

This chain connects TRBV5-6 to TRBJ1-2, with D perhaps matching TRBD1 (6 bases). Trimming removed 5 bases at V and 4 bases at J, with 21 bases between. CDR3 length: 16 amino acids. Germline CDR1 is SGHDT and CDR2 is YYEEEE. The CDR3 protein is CASSGGVTQLLYGYTF. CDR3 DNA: TGTGCCAGCAGTGGGGGCGTGACACAGTTACTCTATGGCTACACCTTC.

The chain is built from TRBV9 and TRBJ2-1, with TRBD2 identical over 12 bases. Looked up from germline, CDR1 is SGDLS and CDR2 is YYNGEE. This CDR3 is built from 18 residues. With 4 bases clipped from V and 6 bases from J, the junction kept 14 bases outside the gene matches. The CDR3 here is CASSTTLAGGQVGNEQFF. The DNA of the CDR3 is TGTGCCAGCAGCACCACTCTAGCGGGGGGGCAAGTCGGCAATGAGCAGTTCTTC.

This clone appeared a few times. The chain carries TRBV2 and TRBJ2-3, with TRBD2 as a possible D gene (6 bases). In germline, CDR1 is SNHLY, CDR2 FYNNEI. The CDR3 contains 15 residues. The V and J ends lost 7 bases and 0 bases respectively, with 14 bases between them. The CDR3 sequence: CASTGGQWSTDTQYF. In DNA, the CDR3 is TGTGCCAGCACCGGAGGGCAGTGGAGCACAGATACGCAGTATTTT. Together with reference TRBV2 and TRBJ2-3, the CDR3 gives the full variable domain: EPEVTQTPSHQVTQMGQEVILRCVPISNHLYFYWYRQILGQKVEFLVSFYNNEISEKSEIFDDQFSVERPDGSNFTLKIRSTKLEDSAMYFCASTGGQWSTDTQYFGPGTRLTVL.

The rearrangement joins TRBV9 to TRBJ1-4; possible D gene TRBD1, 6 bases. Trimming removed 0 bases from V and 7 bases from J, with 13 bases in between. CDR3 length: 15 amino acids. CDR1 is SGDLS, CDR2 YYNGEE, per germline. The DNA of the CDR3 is TGTGCCAGCAGCGTAGGAACAGGGTGGGGTGAAAAACTGTTTTTT. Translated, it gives CASSVGTGWGEKLFF.

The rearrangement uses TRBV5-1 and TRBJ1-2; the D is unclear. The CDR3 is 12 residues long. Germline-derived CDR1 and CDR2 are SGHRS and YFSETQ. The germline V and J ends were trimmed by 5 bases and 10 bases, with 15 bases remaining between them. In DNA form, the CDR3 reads TGCGCCAGCAGTGGCACCAATAAGGACTACACCTTC. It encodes CASSGTNKDYTF.

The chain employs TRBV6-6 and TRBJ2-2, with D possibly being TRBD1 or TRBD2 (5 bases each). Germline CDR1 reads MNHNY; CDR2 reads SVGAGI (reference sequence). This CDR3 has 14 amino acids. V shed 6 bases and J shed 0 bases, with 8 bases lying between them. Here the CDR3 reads CASRGTANTGELFF. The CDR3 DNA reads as TGTGCCAGCAGAGGGACGGCGAACACCGGGGAGCTGTTTTTT.

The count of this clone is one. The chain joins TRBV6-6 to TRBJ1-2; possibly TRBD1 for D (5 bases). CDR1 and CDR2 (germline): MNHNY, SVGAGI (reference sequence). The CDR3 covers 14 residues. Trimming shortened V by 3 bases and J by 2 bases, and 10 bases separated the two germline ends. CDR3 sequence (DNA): TGTGCCAGCAGTTATGGGGGAGTAAACTATGGCTACACCTTC. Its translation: CASSYGGVNYGYTF.

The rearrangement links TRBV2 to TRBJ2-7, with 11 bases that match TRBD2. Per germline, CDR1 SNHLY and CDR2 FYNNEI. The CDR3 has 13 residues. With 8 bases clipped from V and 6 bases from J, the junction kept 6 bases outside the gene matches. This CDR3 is CASQTSGVIEQYF. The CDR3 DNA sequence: TGTGCCAGCCAGACTAGCGGGGTGATCGAGCAGTACTTC.

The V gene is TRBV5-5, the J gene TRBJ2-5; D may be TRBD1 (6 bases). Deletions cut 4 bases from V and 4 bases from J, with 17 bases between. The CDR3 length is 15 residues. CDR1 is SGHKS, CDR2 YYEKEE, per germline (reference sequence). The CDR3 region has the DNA TGTGCCAGCAGCCTTCCACAGGGAGTGAGAGAGACCCAGTACTTC. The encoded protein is CASSLPQGVRETQYF.

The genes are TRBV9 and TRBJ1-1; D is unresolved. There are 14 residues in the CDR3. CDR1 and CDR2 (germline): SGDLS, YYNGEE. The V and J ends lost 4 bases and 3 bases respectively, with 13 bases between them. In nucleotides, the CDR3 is TGTGCCAGCAGCCCGCGACTTATCGACACTGAAGCTTTCTTT. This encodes CASSPRLIDTEAFF.

In DNA, the CDR3 is TGTGCCTGGAGTTCAGGGGGAACTGGAAACACCATATATTTT. Its translation is CAWSSGGTGNTIYF. The V and J genes are TRBV30 and TRBJ1-3; TRBD1 matches 7 bases. The germline gives CDR1 GTSNPN, CDR2 SVGIG (reference sequence). CDR3 length equals 14 residues. V shed 2 bases and J 2 bases; nucleotides not matched to a gene: 3.

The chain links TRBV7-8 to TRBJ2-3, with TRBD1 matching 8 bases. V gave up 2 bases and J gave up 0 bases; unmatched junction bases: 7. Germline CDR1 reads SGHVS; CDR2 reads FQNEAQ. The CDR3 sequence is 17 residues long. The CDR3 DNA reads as TGTGCCAGCAGCTTATCTACAGGGGGTTTAAGCACAGATACGCAGTATTTT. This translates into CASSLSTGGLSTDTQYF.

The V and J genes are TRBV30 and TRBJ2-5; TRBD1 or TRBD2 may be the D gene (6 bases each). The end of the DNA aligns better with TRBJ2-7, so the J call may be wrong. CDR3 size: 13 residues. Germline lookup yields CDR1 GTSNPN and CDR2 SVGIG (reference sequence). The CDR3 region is CAWRGGGSYEQYF. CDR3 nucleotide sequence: TGTGCCTGGAGGGGGGGCGGCTCCTACGAGCAGTACTTC.

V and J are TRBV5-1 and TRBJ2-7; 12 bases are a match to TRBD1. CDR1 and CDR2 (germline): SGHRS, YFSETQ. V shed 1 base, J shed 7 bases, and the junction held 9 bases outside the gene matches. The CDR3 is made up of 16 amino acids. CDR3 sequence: CASSLNPGQGAGEQYF. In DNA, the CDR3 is TGCGCCAGCAGCTTGAATCCGGGACAGGGGGCTGGAGAGCAGTACTTC. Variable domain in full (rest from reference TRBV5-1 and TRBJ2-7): KAGVTQTPRYLIKTRGQQVTLSCSPISGHRSVSWYQQTPGQGLQFLFEYFSETQRNKGNFPGRFSGRQFSNSRSEMNVSTLELGDSALYLCASSLNPGQGAGEQYFGPGTRLTVT.

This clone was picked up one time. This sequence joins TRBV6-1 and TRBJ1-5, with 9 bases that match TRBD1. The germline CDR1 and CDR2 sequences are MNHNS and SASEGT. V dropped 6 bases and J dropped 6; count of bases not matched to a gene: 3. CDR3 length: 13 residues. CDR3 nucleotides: TGTGCCAGCAGATGGACAGGGGTTCAGCCCCAGCATTTT. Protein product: CASRWTGVQPQHF.